Below, 5 T cell receptor beta chains from the same sample are listed, as sequenced in a study of blood T cells in healthy people across ages. For the second PCR, which ran for roughly 6 to 12 cycles, a sample-barcoded 5' primer and a J-beta primer mix were used. TCRdb reanalysed the 5' RACE reads using MiXCR and keeps one entry per CDR3 protein. The top ten hold 10% to 15% of the sample, which has about a million distinct CDR3 sequences, roughly two fifths seen once. The sample was blood. The receptor set was obtained from a man younger than 35 in good health.

The chain uses TRBV2 and TRBJ2-7, with 9 bases lining up with TRBD2. Germline assignment: CDR1 SNHLY and CDR2 FYNNEI. This CDR3 spans 13 amino acids. V lost 7 bases and J lost 6; bases outside the gene matches: 7. The CDR3 loop is CASTGLAQGEQYF. CDR3 bases: TGTGCCAGCACGGGACTAGCTCAGGGCGAGCAGTACTTC.

There are a few counts of this clonotype. This chain links TRBV20-1 with TRBJ1-2; D possibly corresponds to TRBD1 (5 bases). In germline, CDR1 is DFQATT, CDR2 SNEGSKA (reference sequence). This CDR3 has 13 amino acids. The ends were cut back, 1 base at V and 3 bases at J, with 9 bases in the middle. CDR3 sequence reads: CSARGWGDYGYTF. For the CDR3, the DNA is TGCAGTGCTAGAGGGTGGGGGGACTATGGCTACACCTTC.

A word on this clonotype: One end of the junction does not line up with germline, which may come from a read error. The chain recombines TRBV12-3 or TRBV12-4 with TRBJ1-2; D may be TRBD1 (5 bases). The CDR3 consists of 13 residues. For the CDR3, the DNA is TGTACCAGCAGTTTAGGGGATTTCTATGGCTACACCTTC. It encodes CTSSLGDFYGYTF.

There are a few counts of this clonotype. It may be a read error: a sequence one base away is much more abundant. V is TRBV4-2 and J is TRBJ2-5, with D possibly TRBD2 on 7 matching bases. CDR3 length: 16 amino acids. Trimming took off 8 bases at V and 2 bases at J, with 21 bases between the two ends. CDR1 and CDR2 (germline): LGHNA, YNFKEQ. CDR3 residues: CASGLYAGATQETQYF. The CDR3 DNA reads TGTGCCAGCGGCCTATATGCGGGGGCCACACAAGAGACCCAGTACTTC.

This clonotype turned up a few times. The V and J genes are TRBV27 and TRBJ2-7; D is possibly TRBD2 (5 bases). V lost 5 bases and J 0 bases, leaving 8 bases between the germline ends. Germline values: CDR1 MNHEY, CDR2 SMNVEV (reference sequence). This CDR3 is 13 amino acids long. This chain's CDR3 is CASSRGHSYEQYF. CDR3 bases: TGTGCCAGCAGTAGAGGGCACTCCTACGAGCAGTACTTC.